The present T cell receptor (beta chain) was sequenced within a study of identical twins. This clonotype has a handful of counts. Its antigen is unidentified. TCRdb processed the 5' RACE reads anew with MiXCR; each CDR3 protein has one entry. The sample contains more than 400,000 distinct CDR3 sequences, over 12% of which appear only once. General study findings and limits: Out-of-frame sharing of TCR alpha in monozygotic twins was underestimated by models.

V gave up 6 bases and J gave up 6 bases, with 13 bases separating them. This CDR3 region has 13 residues. Another study also made use of these data, one on yellow fever vaccine responses in identical twins.

The receptor comes from a woman aged 18-35 years in good health. The V and J genes are TRBV12-3 or TRBV12-4 and TRBJ2-3; weak D call: TRBD1 (6 bases). The sequenced sample consisted of CD4+ T cells sorted from blood. The CDR3 sequence: CASRYGTTDTQYF. The CDR3 nucleotides read TGTGCCAGCAGGTATGGGACAACTGATACGCAGTATTTT.